This T cell receptor (beta chain) was retrieved from a study of shared clonotypes between healthy human individuals. Findings and caveats of the study: Incomplete sequencing of sorted subsets was indicated by rarefaction despite large depth.

Trimming removed 5 bases from V and 3 bases from J, with 14 bases in between. The germline V gene has CDR1 SGHVS and CDR2 FNYEAQ. This CDR3 has 15 amino acids. TCRdb keeps only in-frame clones here, not all; method: immunoSEQ multiplex PCR. Among about 580,000 clones listed, roughly 98% were seen once. Naive CD8 cells were CD45RO-negative, positively selected for CCR7, excluding terminally differentiated effector memory CD45RA+ cells. Healthy HIV-negative adults without recent acute infections or vaccinations served as donors. This clone appeared once. Its antigen is not known. The receptor was isolated from a man aged 25 to 45 in good health. Specimen: naive CD8+ T cells sorted from blood. The chain uses TRBV7-6 and TRBJ2-1, with D perhaps matching TRBD2 (7 bases). CDR3 coding DNA: TGTGCCAGCAGCCTAGACGGGGGGCTCTACAATGAGCAGTTCTTC. This encodes CASSLDGGLYNEQFF.